This T cell receptor beta chain was captured by sequencing in a study of blood T cell repertoires in COVID-19. Whole-study context: Collection of acute and convalescent COVID-19 samples took place in the United States, Italy and Spain. PBMCs, B-cell-depleted T cells, or T cells were the source of the cDNA or gDNA that made up the material.

Trimming took off 0 bases at V and 0 bases at J, with 5 bases between the two ends. Per germline, CDR1 GTSNPN and CDR2 SVGIG (reference sequence). The CDR3 sequence is 13 residues long. In the original workflow: Reference gene primer amplification gave estimated nucleated cell counts. The data were produced by immunoSEQ multiplex PCR, yet TCRdb's version contains in-frame clones alone and is incomplete. V and J calls and clone size are given by that table; D and trimming were obtained from the DNA. The table records 110,000 to 150,000 clones, over 70% of them present only once. This clone showed up many times.

The sample comprised peripheral blood. The chain uses TRBV30 and TRBJ1-1; D gene uncertain. The clonotype originates from a man aged 45-65 years with active or convalescent COVID-19. The CDR3 sequence: CAWSVAVNTEAFF. For the CDR3, the DNA is TGTGCCTGGAGTGTGGCAGTGAACACTGAAGCTTTCTTT.